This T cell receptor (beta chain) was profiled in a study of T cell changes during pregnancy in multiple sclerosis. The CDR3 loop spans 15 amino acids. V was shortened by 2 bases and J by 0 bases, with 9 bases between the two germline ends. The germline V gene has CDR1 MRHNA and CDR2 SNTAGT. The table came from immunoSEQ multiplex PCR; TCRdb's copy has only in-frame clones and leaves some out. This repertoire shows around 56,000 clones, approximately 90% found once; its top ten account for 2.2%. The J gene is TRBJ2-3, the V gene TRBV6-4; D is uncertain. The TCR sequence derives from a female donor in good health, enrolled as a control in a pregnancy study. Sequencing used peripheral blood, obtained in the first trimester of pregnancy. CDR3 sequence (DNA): TGTGCCAGCAGTGACAGATTAGAGAGCACAGATACGCAGTATTTT. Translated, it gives CASSDRLESTDTQYF.